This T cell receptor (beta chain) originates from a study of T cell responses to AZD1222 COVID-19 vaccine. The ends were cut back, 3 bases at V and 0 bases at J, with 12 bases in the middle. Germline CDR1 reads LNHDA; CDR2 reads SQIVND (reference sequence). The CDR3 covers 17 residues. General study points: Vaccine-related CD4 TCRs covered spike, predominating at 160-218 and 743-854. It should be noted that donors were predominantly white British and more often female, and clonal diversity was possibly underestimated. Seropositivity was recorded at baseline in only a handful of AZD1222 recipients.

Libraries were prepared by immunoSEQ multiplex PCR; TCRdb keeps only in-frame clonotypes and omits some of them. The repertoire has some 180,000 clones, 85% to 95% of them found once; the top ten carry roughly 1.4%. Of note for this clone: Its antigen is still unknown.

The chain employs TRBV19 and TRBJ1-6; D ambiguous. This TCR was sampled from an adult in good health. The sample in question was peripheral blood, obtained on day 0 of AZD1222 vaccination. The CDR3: CASSIRRTSSYNSPLHF. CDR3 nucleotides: TGTGCCAGTAGTATTAGACGGACGAGCTCCTATAATTCACCCCTCCACTTT.